This T cell receptor (beta chain) was sequenced for a study of T cells in localized non-small cell lung cancer. A word on this clone: Its cognate antigen is unknown.

The CDR3 totals 15 residues. Trimming took off 3 bases at V and 0 bases at J, with 12 bases between the two ends. CDR1 is LNHDA, CDR2 SQIVND, per germline (reference sequence). Whole-study results and caveats: In adjacent lung, a median roughly 57 of the top 100 tumor clones were found. Heterogeneity cannot be ruled out, as sequencing used one tumor region only.

Assay used: immunoSEQ multiplex PCR; TCRdb lists only in-frame clones, some missing. The table has around 2,000 clones, 20% to 25% seen once. Source: lung tumor tissue, taken before any cancer treatment. The chain has TRBV19 and TRBJ2-7; the D gene is possibly TRBD2 (5 bases). The TCR originated in a man aged 35 to 70 with stage III lung adenocarcinoma. The CDR3 reads CASSISGAFSYEQYF. CDR3 in DNA: TGTGCCAGTAGTATCAGCGGAGCATTCTCCTACGAGCAGTACTTC.